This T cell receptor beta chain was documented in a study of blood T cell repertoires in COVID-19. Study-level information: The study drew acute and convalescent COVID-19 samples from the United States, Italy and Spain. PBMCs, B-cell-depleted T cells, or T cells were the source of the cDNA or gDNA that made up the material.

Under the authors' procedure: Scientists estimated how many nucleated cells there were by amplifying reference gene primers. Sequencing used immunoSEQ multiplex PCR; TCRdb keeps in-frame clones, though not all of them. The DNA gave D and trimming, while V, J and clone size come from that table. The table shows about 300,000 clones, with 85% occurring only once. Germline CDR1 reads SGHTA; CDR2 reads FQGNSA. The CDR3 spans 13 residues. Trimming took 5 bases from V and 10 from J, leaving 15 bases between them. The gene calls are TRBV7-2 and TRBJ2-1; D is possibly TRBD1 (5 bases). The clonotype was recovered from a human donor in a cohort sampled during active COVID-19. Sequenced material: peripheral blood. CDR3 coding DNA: TGTGCCAGCAGCCCCTACAGGATCTTGGAGCAGTTCTTC. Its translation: CASSPYRILEQFF. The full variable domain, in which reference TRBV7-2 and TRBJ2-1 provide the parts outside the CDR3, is GAGVSQSPSNKVTEKGKDVELRCDPISGHTALYWYRQSLGQGLEFLIYFQGNSAPDKSGLPSDRFSAERTGGSVSTLTIQRTQQEDSAVYLCASSPYRILEQFFGPGTRLTVL.